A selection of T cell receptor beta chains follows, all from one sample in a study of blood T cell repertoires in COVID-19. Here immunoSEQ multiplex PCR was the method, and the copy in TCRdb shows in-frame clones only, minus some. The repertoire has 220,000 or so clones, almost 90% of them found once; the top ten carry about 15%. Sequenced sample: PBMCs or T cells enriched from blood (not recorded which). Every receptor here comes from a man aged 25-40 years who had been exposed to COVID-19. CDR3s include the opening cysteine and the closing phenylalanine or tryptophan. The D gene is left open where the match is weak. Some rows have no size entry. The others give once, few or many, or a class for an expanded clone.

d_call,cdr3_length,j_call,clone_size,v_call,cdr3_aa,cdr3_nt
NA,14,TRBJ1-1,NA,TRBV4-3,CASSDQGYNTEAFF,TGCGCCAGCAGCGATCAGGGCTACAACACTGAAGCTTTCTTT
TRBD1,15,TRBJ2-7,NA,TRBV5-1,CASSLRQGVGSEQYF,TGCGCCAGCAGCCTCCGACAGGGGGTGGGGTCCGAGCAGTACTTC
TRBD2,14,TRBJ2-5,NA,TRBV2,CASMEATSVETQYF,TGTGCCAGCATGGAAGCGACTAGCGTGGAGACCCAGTACTTC
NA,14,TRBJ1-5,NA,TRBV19,CASSIPGWGQPQHF,TGTGCCAGTAGTATCCCCGGCTGGGGCCAGCCCCAGCATTTT
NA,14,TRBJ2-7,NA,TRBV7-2,CASSLVEGGYEQYF,TGTGCCAGCAGCTTAGTAGAGGGCGGCTACGAGCAGTACTTC
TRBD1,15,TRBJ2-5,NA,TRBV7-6,CASSLQGELGETQYF,TGTGCCAGCAGCTTACAGGGGGAGTTGGGAGAGACCCAGTACTTC
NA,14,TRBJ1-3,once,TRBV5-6,CASSLGRGGNTIYF,TGTGCCAGCAGCTTAGGTAGAGGGGGAAACACCATATATTTT
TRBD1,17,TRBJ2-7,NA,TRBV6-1,CVSSERMGQVLSYEQYF,TGTGTCAGCAGTGAAAGGATGGGACAGGTGTTATCCTACGAGCAGTACTTC
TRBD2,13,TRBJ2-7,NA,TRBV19,CATEGGADYEQYF,TGTGCCACCGAGGGAGGGGCCGACTACGAGCAGTACTTC
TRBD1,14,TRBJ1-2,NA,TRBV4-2,CASSRVGQGYGYTF,TGTGCCAGCAGCCGAGTGGGACAGGGCTATGGCTACACCTTC
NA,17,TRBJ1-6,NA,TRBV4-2,CASSQESVGTTNSPLHF,TGTGCCAGCAGCCAAGAGTCCGTTGGGACAACTAATTCACCCCTCCACTTT
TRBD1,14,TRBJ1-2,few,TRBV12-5,CASGNPGTVYGYTF,TGTGCTAGTGGCAACCCCGGGACAGTCTATGGCTACACCTTC
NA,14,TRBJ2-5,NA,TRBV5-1,CASRGSTGQETQYF,TGCGCCAGCAGAGGTTCGACAGGCCAAGAGACCCAGTACTTC
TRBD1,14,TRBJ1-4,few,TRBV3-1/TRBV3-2,CASSLRTGGEKLFF,TGTGCCAGCAGCCTTCGGACAGGAGGTGAAAAACTGTTTTTT
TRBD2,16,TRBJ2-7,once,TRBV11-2,CASSLVLSGVFGEQYF,TGTGCCAGCAGCTTAGTTCTTAGCGGGGTTTTCGGCGAGCAGTACTTC
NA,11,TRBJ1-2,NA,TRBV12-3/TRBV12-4,CASSDSYGYTF,TGTGCCAGCAGTGACAGCTATGGCTACACCTTC
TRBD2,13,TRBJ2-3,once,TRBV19,CASSSGGTDTQYF,TGTGCCAGTAGCAGCGGGGGAACAGATACGCAGTATTTT
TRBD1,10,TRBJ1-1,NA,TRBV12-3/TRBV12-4,CRQGRTEAFF,TGCCGACAGGGGAGGACTGAAGCTTTCTTT
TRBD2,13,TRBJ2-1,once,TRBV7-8,CASSRGGHGEQFF,TGTGCCAGCAGCCGCGGGGGGCATGGTGAGCAGTTCTTC
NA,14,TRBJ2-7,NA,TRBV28,CASSLRANEGEQYF,TGTGCCAGCAGTTTACGGGCCAACGAGGGCGAGCAGTACTTC
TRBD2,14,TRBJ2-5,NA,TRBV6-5,CASSPTSGGETQYF,TGTGCCAGCAGCCCGACTAGCGGGGGTGAGACCCAGTACTTC
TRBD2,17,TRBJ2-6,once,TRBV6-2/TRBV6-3,CASSYAGGSAGANVLTF,TGTGCCAGCAGTTACGCGGGAGGGTCTGCGGGGGCCAACGTCCTGACTTTC
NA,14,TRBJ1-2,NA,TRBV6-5,CASSPRTDRSGYTF,TGTGCCAGCAGCCCCAGGACAGACCGTAGTGGCTACACCTTC
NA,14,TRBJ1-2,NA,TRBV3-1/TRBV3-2,CASSQGPGKGGYTF,TGTGCCAGCAGCCAAGGACCAGGGAAGGGAGGCTACACCTTC
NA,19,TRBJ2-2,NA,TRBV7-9,CASSLPKLQGFTNTGELFF,TGTGCCAGCAGCTTACCCAAATTACAGGGATTCACGAACACCGGGGAGCTGTTTTTT
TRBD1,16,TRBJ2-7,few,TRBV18,CASSPQEGTGLNEQYF,TGTGCCAGCTCACCACAGGAGGGGACAGGGCTCAACGAGCAGTACTTC
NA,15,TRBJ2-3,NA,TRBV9,CASSVWISGSDTQYF,TGTGCCAGCAGCGTATGGATTAGCGGCTCAGATACGCAGTATTTT
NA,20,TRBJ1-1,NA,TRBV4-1,CASSHARDSPLIDSNTEAFF,TGCGCCAGCAGCCATGCCCGTGACAGCCCGTTAATCGACTCGAACACTGAAGCTTTCTTT
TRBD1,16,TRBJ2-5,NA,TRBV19,CASSQTRQGARETQYF,TGTGCCAGTAGTCAAACCCGACAGGGGGCACGAGAGACCCAGTACTTC
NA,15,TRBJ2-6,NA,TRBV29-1,CSVLGGPSGANVLTF,TGCAGCGTCTTAGGGGGACCCTCTGGGGCCAACGTCCTGACTTTC
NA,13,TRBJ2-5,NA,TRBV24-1,CATSEYGVETQYF,TGTGCCACCAGTGAATACGGGGTGGAGACCCAGTACTTC
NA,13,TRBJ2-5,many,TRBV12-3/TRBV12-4,CASSLMASETQYF,TGTGCCAGCAGTTTGATGGCAAGTGAGACCCAGTACTTC
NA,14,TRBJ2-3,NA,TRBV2,CASSALRNTDTQYF,TGTGCCAGCAGTGCCTTGCGGAACACAGATACGCAGTATTTT
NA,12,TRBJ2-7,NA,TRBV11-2,CASSPGQDEQYF,TGTGCCAGCAGCCCAGGCCAGGACGAGCAGTACTTC
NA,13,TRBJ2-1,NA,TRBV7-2,CASSLTRLDEQFF,TGTGCCAGCAGCTTAACCCGCCTAGATGAGCAGTTCTTC